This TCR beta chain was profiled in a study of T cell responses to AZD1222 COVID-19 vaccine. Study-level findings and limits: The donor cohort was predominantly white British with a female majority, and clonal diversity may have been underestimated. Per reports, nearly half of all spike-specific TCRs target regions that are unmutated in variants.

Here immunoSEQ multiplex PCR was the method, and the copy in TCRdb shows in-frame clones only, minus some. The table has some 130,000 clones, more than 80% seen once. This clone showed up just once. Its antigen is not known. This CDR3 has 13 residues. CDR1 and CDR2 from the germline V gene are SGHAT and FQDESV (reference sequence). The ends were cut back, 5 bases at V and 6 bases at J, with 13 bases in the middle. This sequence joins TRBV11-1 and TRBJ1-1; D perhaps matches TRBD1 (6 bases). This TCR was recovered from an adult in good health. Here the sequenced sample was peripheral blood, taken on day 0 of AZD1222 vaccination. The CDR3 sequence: CASSVRRGSEAFF. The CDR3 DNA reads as TGTGCCAGCAGCGTACGCAGGGGATCTGAAGCTTTCTTT.